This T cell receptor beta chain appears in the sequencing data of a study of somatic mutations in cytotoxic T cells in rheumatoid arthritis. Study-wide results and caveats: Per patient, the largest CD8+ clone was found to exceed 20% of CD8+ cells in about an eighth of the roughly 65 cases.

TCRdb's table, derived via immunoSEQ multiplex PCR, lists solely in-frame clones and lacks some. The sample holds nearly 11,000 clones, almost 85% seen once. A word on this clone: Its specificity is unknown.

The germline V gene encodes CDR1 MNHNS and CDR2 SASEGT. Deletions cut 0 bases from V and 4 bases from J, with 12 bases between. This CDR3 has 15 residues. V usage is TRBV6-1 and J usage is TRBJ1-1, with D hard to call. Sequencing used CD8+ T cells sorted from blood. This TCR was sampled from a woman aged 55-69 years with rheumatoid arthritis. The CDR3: CASSEAPTMATEAFF. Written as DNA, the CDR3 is TGTGCCAGCAGTGAAGCACCCACTATGGCCACTGAAGCTTTCTTT.